The 9 T cell receptor beta chains below were found in one sample sequenced in a study of blood T cell repertoires in COVID-19 (TCRdb year 2020). Receptor libraries were prepared by the immunoSEQ multiplex PCR assay. TCRdb provides this immuneACCESS table in a form limited to in-frame rearrangements. Some clones are lacking; in checked studies, under half of them reflect an unresolved V gene, and why the rest are absent is not known. The sample records some 190,000 clones, more than 80% of which are singletons. The top ten hold less than 9% of the sample. The material sequenced was peripheral blood. These receptors were taken from a woman between 55 and 75 years old with acute or convalescent COVID-19.

DNA for the CDR3: TGTGCCAGTATCAAACAGGGGAGGAACACTGAAGCTTTCTTT. This translates into CASIKQGRNTEAFF. The chain employs TRBV19 and TRBJ1-1, with 7 bases lining up with TRBD1. V was clipped by 7 bases and J by 1 base; unmatched bases: 6. The germline V gene encodes CDR1 LNHDA and CDR2 SQIVND (reference sequence). This CDR3 has 14 residues.

V usage is TRBV11-3 and J usage is TRBJ2-1; D perhaps matches TRBD1 (6 bases). The CDR3 is 15 residues long. Germline V gene sequence: CDR1 SGHNT, CDR2 YENEEA. V was shortened by 5 bases and J by 2 bases, with 13 bases between the two germline ends. This CDR3 is CASSPSTGPYNEQFF. CDR3 DNA sequence: TGTGCCAGCAGCCCATCGACAGGTCCCTACAATGAGCAGTTCTTC.

V gene TRBV27 combines with J gene TRBJ2-1, with D maybe TRBD2 (5 bases). CDR3 size: 13 residues. Germline lookup yields CDR1 MNHEY and CDR2 SMNVEV (reference sequence). Trimming cost V 5 bases and J 8 bases, with 13 bases left between them. The CDR3 loop is CASSRTPGYEQFF. In DNA, the CDR3 is TGTGCCAGCAGTCGGACTCCGGGGTATGAGCAGTTCTTC.

V usage is TRBV2 and J usage is TRBJ2-1; 12 bases map to TRBD2. V trimming: 4 bases; J trimming: 7 bases; junction bases outside the gene matches: 5. The CDR3 covers 15 residues. From germline, CDR1 is SNHLY and CDR2 FYNNEI. CDR3 sequence reads: CASSATSGSRNEQFF. The CDR3 DNA reads TGTGCCAGCAGTGCGACTAGCGGGAGTCGGAATGAGCAGTTCTTC.

The chain uses TRBV12-3 or TRBV12-4 and TRBJ2-1; 8 positions agree with TRBD2. J gave up 10 bases and V 3 bases, and 5 bases lay outside the gene matches. The CDR3 runs to 13 residues. CDR3 nucleotide sequence: TGTGCCAGCAGTTTCGGGGGGGCTCAGGAGCAGTTCTTC. Its translation is CASSFGGAQEQFF.

This clone was found once. CDR3 nucleotides: TGTGCCAGCAGCCCGGGACTAGCGGGATACGAGCAGTACTTC. This gives the protein CASSPGLAGYEQYF. The rearrangement joins TRBV3-1 (or the pseudogene TRBV3-2) to TRBJ2-7; 13 positions agree with TRBD2. This CDR3 spans 14 amino acids. Trimming cost V 4 bases and J 4 bases; bases outside gene matches: 1. Per germline, CDR1 LGHDT and CDR2 YNNKEL (reference sequence).

The V gene is TRBV28, the J gene TRBJ1-4, with 10 nucleotides matching TRBD1. V lost 5 bases and J lost 2; bases outside the gene matches: 5. The CDR3 contains 16 residues. The germline V gene encodes CDR1 MDHEN and CDR2 SYDVKM. The DNA of the CDR3 is TGTGCCAGCAGTGACAGGGGGCAAGCTACTAATGAAAAACTGTTTTTT. Its protein is CASSDRGQATNEKLFF.

The chain has TRBV4-1 and TRBJ1-2; D perhaps matches TRBD1 (6 bases). The V end lost 2 bases, the J end lost 2 bases, and 6 bases lay between the germline ends. Germline V gives CDR1 MGHRA, CDR2 YSYEKL. The CDR3 totals 13 residues. The DNA for the CDR3 is TGCGCCAGCAGCCAAACAGGGAACTATGGCTACACCTTC. It specifies CASSQTGNYGYTF.

This sequence joins TRBV6-1 and TRBJ2-7; the match to TRBD1 covers 7 bases. CDR1 and CDR2 from the germline V gene are MNHNS and SASEGT. There are 15 residues in the CDR3. Trimming removed 0 bases from V and 3 bases from J; junction bases left unmatched: 5. This chain's CDR3 is CASSEAGQAIYEQYV. For the CDR3, the DNA is TGTGCCAGCAGTGAAGCTGGACAGGCTATCTACGAGCAGTACGTC.